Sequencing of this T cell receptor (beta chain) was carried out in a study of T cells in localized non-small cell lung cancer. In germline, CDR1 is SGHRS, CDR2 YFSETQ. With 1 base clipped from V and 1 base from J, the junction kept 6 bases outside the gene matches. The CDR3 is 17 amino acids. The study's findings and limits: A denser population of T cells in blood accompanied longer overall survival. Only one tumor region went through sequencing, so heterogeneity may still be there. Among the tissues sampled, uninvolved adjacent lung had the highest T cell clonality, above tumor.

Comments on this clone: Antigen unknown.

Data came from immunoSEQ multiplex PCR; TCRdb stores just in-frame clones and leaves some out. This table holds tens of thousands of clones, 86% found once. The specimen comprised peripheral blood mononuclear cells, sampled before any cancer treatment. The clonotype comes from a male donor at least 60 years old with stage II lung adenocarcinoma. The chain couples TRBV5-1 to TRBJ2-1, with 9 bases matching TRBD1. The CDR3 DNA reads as TGCGCCAGCAGCTTGATCCCGGGACAGGGTTCCTACAATGAGCAGTTCTTC. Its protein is CASSLIPGQGSYNEQFF.